This TCR beta chain came from a study of blood T cell repertoires in COVID-19. Study-wide context: Donors in the United States, Italy and Spain gave samples during acute or convalescent COVID-19. PBMCs, B-cell-depleted T cells, or T cells were the source of the cDNA or gDNA that made up the material.

In the original processing: Researchers report that nucleated cell counts were estimated from reference gene primer amplification. Data came from immunoSEQ multiplex PCR; TCRdb stores just in-frame clones and leaves some out. V and J calls and clone size are as listed in that table; D and trimming were resolved from the DNA. Of about 160,000 clones listed, about nine tenths are singletons. Sequences were obtained from peripheral blood. The receptor comes from a woman in her seventies with acute or convalescent COVID-19.

CDR3 region: CASSRTRTSGGDWNEQFF. CDR3 DNA: TGTGCCAGCAGCCGCACTCGGACTAGCGGGGGGGATTGGAATGAGCAGTTCTTC. The chain links TRBV6-2 or TRBV6-3 to TRBJ2-1, with TRBD2 matching 15 bases. Germline CDR1 is MNHEY and CDR2 is SVGEGT. The CDR3 spans 18 residues. With 6 bases clipped from V and 7 bases from J, the junction kept 13 bases outside the gene matches.